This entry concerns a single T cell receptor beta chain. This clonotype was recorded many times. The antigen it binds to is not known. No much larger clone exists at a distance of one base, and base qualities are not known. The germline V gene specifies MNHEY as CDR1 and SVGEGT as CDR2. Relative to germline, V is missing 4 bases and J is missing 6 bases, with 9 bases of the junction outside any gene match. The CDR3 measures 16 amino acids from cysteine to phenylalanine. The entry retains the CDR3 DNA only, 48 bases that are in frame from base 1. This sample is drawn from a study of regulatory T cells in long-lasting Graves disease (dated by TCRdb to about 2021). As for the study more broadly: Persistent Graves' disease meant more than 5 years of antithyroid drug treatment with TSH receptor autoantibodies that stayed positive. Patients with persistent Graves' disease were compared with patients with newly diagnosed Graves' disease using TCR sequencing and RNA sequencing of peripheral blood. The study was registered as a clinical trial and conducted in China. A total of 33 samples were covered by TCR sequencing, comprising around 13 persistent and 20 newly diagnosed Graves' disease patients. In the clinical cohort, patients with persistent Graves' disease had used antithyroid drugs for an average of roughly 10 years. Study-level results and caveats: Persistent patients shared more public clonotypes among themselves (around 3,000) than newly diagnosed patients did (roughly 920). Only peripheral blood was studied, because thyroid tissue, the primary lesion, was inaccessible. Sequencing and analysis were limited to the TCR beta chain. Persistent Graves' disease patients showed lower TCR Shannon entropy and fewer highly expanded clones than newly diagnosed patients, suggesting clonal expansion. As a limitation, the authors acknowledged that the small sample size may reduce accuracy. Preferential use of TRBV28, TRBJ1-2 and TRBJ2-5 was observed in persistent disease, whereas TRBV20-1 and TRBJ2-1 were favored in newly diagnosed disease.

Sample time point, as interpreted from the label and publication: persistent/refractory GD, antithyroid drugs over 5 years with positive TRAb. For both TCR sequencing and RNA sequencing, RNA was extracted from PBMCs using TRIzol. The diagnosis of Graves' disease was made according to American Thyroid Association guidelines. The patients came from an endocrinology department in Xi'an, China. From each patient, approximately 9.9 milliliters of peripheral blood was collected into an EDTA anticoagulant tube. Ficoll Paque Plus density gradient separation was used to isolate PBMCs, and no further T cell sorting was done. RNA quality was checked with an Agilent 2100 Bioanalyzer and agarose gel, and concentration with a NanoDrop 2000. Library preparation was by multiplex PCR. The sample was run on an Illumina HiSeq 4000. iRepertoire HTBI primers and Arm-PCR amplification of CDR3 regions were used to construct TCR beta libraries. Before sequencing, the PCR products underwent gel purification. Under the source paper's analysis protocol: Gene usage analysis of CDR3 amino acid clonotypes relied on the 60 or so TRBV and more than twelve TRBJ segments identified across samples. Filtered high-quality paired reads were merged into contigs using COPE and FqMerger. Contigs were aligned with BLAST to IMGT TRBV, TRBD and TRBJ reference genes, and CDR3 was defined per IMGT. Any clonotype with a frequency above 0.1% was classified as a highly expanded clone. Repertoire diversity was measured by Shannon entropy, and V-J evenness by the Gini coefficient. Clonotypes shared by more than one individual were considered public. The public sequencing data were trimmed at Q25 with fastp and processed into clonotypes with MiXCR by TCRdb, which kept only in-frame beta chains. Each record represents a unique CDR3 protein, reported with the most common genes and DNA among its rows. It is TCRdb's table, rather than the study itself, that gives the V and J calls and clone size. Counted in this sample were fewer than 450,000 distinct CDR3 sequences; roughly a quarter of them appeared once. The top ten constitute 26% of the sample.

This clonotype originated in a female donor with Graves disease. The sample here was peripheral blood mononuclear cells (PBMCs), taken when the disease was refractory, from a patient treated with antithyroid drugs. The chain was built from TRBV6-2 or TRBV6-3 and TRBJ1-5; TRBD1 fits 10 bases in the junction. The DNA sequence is TGTGCCAGCAGTTCTAGGCCGGGACAGGGGATTCAGCCCCAGCATTTT. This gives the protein CASSSRPGQGIQPQHF.